This T cell receptor (beta chain) emerged from a study of cytomegalovirus exposure and HLA in healthy donors. The study's findings and limits: DRB1 showed the most TCR associations and HLA-C the fewest in a later analysis, as rates varied by HLA locus. Fewer N-insertions than the approximately 700-donor mean were reportedly shown by an Asian-associated ancestry cluster in a later analysis.

The PCR made use of 60 Vbeta and 13 Jbeta primers. Method: immunoSEQ multiplex PCR; TCRdb's copy keeps in-frame clones and lacks some. The sample includes about 160,000 clones, approximately 80% seen only once; the top ten take 13%. The CDR3 spans 16 residues. The V gene's germline CDR1 is SGHTA and CDR2 FQGTGA. V lost 1 base and J 1 base, leaving 13 bases between the germline ends. This clone has a single count. The antigen remains undetermined. Among the donors, all were healthy bone marrow donors. This TCR came from a woman aged 50 to 60 in good health and CMV-seronegative. The sample was PBMCs. The chain joins TRBV7-3 to TRBJ1-2, with a weak D call TRBD1 (5 bases). CDR3 loop: CASSLNGGISNYGYTF. The CDR3 DNA is TGTGCCAGCAGCTTAAATGGGGGGATAAGTAACTATGGCTACACCTTC. The full variable domain, rest sourced from reference TRBV7-3 and TRBJ1-2, is GAGVSQTPSNKVTEKGKYVELRCDPISGHTALYWYRQSLGQGPEFLIYFQGTGAADDSGLPNDRFFAVRPEGSVSTLKIQRTERGDSAVYLCASSLNGGISNYGYTFGSGTRLTVV.